These 17 T cell receptor beta chains originate from one sample sequenced in a study of molecular identifiers for immune sequencing clone quantification. TCRdb re-called the PCR reads through MiXCR, storing one row per CDR3 protein. This table has about 640,000 distinct CDR3 sequences, roughly 21% appearing once. The sequenced sample consisted of naive CD8+ T cells from blood, with Jurkat cell RNA spiked in. Subset: FACS-sorted CD8+CD4-CCR7+CD45RA+ naive T cells. These receptors all come from a human donor in good health. Some libraries in this study had Jurkat cell RNA spiked in.

Points on this clonotype: A much larger clonotype is one base distant, so this may be a read error. In nucleotides, the CDR3 is TGTGCCAGCAGCTCCTGGACAGAATCCTACGAGCAGTACTTC. This encodes CASSSWTESYEQYF. The rearrangement joins TRBV11-2 to TRBJ2-7, with D perhaps TRBD1 (6 bases). Germline CDR1 SGHAT, CDR2 FQNNGV. The CDR3 covers 14 residues. V lost 4 bases to trimming and J lost 1 base, with 11 bases between them.

This clonotype was recorded at least ten times. The chain links TRBV7-8 to TRBJ2-6; 7 nucleotides line up with TRBD1. V trimming: 7 bases; J trimming: 2 bases; junction bases outside the gene matches: 14. Germline V gives CDR1 SGHVS, CDR2 FQNEAQ. The CDR3 loop spans 18 amino acids. CDR3 coding DNA: TGTGCCAGCAACCCTTTCGACAGGGTGGCCGCTGGGGCCAACGTCCTGACTTTC. It is translated as CASNPFDRVAAGANVLTF.

This clonotype was counted only a few times. This chain links TRBV11-3 with TRBJ2-2, with 7 nucleotides matching TRBD2. Germline V gene sequence: CDR1 SGHNT, CDR2 YENEEA. V gave up 1 base and J gave up 5 bases; unmatched junction bases: 7. The CDR3 covers 16 residues. The CDR3 spells CASSLGSSGRTGELFF. For the CDR3, the DNA is TGTGCCAGCAGCTTAGGCTCTAGCGGTCGGACCGGGGAGCTGTTTTTT.

As concerns this clonotype: This clone may be a read error of a much larger clone one base away. CDR3 amino acids: CACSFPGQGLAGANVLTF. The CDR3 region has the DNA TGTGCCTGCAGTTTTCCGGGACAGGGACTTGCTGGGGCCAACGTCCTGACTTTC. The chain recombines TRBV12-3 or TRBV12-4 with TRBJ2-6; 9 bases align to TRBD1. The CDR3 runs to 18 residues.

To note about this clonotype: A much bigger clone sits one base away, suggesting this may be a read error. The CDR3 protein is CVSSYSLTGTLISNTEAFF. In DNA form, the CDR3 reads TGTGTCAGCAGTTACTCACTCACAGGAACCTTGATCTCGAACACTGAAGCTTTCTTT. The J gene is TRBJ1-1, the V gene TRBV6-2 or TRBV6-3; D might be TRBD1 (5 bases). CDR1 is MNHEY and CDR2 is SVGEGT in the germline V gene. The CDR3 contains 19 residues.

As regards this clonotype: A much bigger clone sits one base away, suggesting this may be a read error. Since no conserved phenylalanine or tryptophan closes the CDR3, a read error is the likely cause. The chain links TRBV6-5 to TRBJ2-7; maybe TRBD1 (7 bases). This CDR3 contains 13 residues. The V gene's germline CDR1 is MNHEY and CDR2 SVGAGI. Between the trimmed V and J ends, which lost 5 bases and 7 bases, there was a span of 15 bases. In DNA, the CDR3 is TGTGCCAGCAGTCCAGGGGGGCCCCTGGAGCAGTACTCC. Amino acid sequence: CASSPGGPLEQYS.

The table lists this clonotype with many counts. V usage is TRBV11-2 and J usage is TRBJ1-1; D remains unclear. The V end lost 6 bases, the J end lost 2 bases, and 10 bases lay between the germline ends. CDR1 is SGHAT and CDR2 is FQNNGV in the germline V gene. This CDR3 region has 13 residues. The CDR3 nucleotides read TGTGCCAGCAGTTTATCCCCTAACACTGAAGCTTTCTTT. Amino acids: CASSLSPNTEAFF. Complete variable domain (other parts from reference TRBV11-2 and TRBJ1-1): EAGVAQSPRYKIIEKRQSVAFWCNPISGHATLYWYQQILGQGPKLLIQFQNNGVVDDSQLPKDRFSAERLKGVDSTLKIQPAKLEDSAVYLCASSLSPNTEAFFGQGTRLTVV.

This clonotype was seen only a few times. V usage is TRBV12-3 or TRBV12-4 and J usage is TRBJ2-5; 14 bases agree with TRBD2. With V trimmed by 8 bases and J by 4 bases, 0 bases remained unmatched. The CDR3 contains 13 residues. In DNA, the CDR3 is TGTGCCAGCGGACTAGCGGGAGGAGAGACCCAGTACTTC. Residues: CASGLAGGETQYF.

CDR3 amino acids: CASSPSGVDEQFF. CDR3 bases: TGTGCCAGCTCACCGTCCGGGGTTGATGAGCAGTTCTTC. V gene TRBV18 combines with J gene TRBJ2-1; possibly TRBD2 for D (5 bases). Germline-derived CDR1 and CDR2 are KGHSH and LQKENI. V was pared by 3 bases and J by 8 bases, with 11 bases between. There are 13 residues in the CDR3.

This sequence joins TRBV19 and TRBJ2-5, with D perhaps being TRBD1 or TRBD2 (5 bases each). V lost 3 bases, J lost 4 bases, and 12 bases lay in between. Germline V lookup: CDR1 LNHDA, CDR2 SQIVND (reference sequence). This CDR3 comprises 14 residues. This CDR3 is CASSMDRGRETQYF. CDR3 DNA: TGTGCCAGTAGTATGGACCGGGGACGAGAGACCCAGTACTTC.

This clonotype was seen at least ten times. The chain links TRBV4-3 to TRBJ1-6, with D possibly matching TRBD1 (6 bases). This CDR3 is 17 amino acids long. V lost 0 bases and J 6 bases, leaving 15 bases between the germline ends. The germline V gene encodes CDR1 LGHNA and CDR2 YSLEER. The CDR3 reads CASSQDWSGTPNSPLHF. The DNA of the CDR3 is TGCGCCAGCAGCCAAGATTGGTCCGGGACACCTAATTCACCCCTCCACTTT.

V usage is TRBV7-9 and J usage is TRBJ2-7; tentative D call: TRBD2 (7 bases). CDR1 and CDR2 (germline): SEHNR, FQNEAQ (reference sequence). CDR3 length: 16 amino acids. With 1 base removed from V and 1 base from J, the gap between germline ends came to 14 bases. The CDR3 nucleotides are TGTGCCAGCAGCTTAGTTGGCGGGGGCCTTTCCTACGAGCAGTACTTC. This sequence encodes CASSLVGGGLSYEQYF.

This clonotype was seen ten or more times. The chain employs TRBV5-4 and TRBJ2-3; 10 nucleotides line up with TRBD1. CDR1 and CDR2 (germline): SGHNT, YYREEE (reference sequence). This CDR3 is 14 amino acids long. V lost 4 bases to trimming and J lost 4 bases; unmatched junction nucleotides: 3. The CDR3 protein is CASSKGQGPDTQYF. The CDR3 bases are TGTGCCAGCAGCAAGGGACAGGGGCCAGATACGCAGTATTTT.

This clonotype has ten or more counts. The CDR3 DNA follows: TGCAGCGTTGAGGCGGTTCGGACCAGTGGCGGGTACGAGCAGTACTTC. It specifies CSVEAVRTSGGYEQYF. The chain recombines TRBV29-1 with TRBJ2-7; a possible D gene is TRBD2 (5 bases). The germline gives CDR1 SQVTM, CDR2 ANQGSEA. V lost 3 bases, J lost 4 bases, and 22 bases lay in between. There are 16 residues in the CDR3.

As to this clonotype: With a much larger clone just one base away, this may be a read error. The chain recombines TRBV28 with TRBJ2-7; D uncertain. The CDR3 extends over 17 amino acids. Per the germline V gene, CDR1 is MDHEN and CDR2 is SYDVKM. The CDR3 protein is CASSLLGEAYNSYEQHF. CDR3 coding DNA: TGTGCCAGCAGTTTGCTTGGGGAAGCGTACAACTCCTACGAGCAGCACTTC.

This clonotype has only a few counts. The V call is TRBV19, the J call TRBJ2-1, with TRBD1 matching over 8 bases. The CDR3 extends over 12 amino acids. J was trimmed by 5 bases and V by 9 bases; bases with no gene match: 3. From germline, CDR1 is LNHDA and CDR2 SQIVND (reference sequence). CDR3 in amino acids: CASRTGNNEQFF. The CDR3, as DNA: TGTGCCAGCCGGACAGGGAACAATGAGCAGTTCTTC.

The table lists this clonotype with many counts. The chain couples TRBV27 to TRBJ1-1; possibly TRBD1 for D (5 bases). V shed 3 bases and J shed 1 base, with 6 bases lying between them. The CDR3 has 13 residues. Germline V CDR1 and CDR2: MNHEY, SMNVEV (reference sequence). In DNA, the CDR3 is TGTGCCAGCAGTTTGACAGCGAACACTGAAGCTTTCTTT. It specifies CASSLTANTEAFF.